A single sample is the source of the 21 T cell receptor beta chains below, sequenced in a study of T cell repertoires in cytomegalovirus infection (dated by TCRdb to 2018 to 2020). Taken with the paper, the label for treatment or condition translates to: in vitro stimulation with specific CMV peptide epitopes to enrich CMV-specific T cells. These TCRs' antigens remain unknown. The instrument was an Illumina HiSeq 1500. In-frame beta chains were kept once TCRdb had trimmed the public reads at Q25 with fastp and called clones with MiXCR. Rows are unified per CDR3 protein, each entry keeping the most common DNA and genes. The sample table shows approximately 770,000 distinct CDR3 sequences, and under 35% are seen once. The ten largest clones take up about an eighth of the sample. Sample: cultured CD8+ T cells from PBMCs, taken from culture after CMV antigen stimulation. The receptor source for this set is a human donor in good health (CMV status not recorded). Some clones in this sample may be carry-over from other donors' samples.

The rearrangement links TRBV6-1 to TRBJ2-2, with D possibly matching TRBD2 (5 bases). V was cut by 8 bases and J by 0 bases, with 13 bases left in between. This CDR3 has 15 amino acids. Germline assignment: CDR1 MNHNS and CDR2 SASEGT. The CDR3 DNA sequence: TGTGCCAGCGAGGAGGTAGCGCCGAACACCGGGGAGCTGTTTTTT. This codes for CASEEVAPNTGELFF.

The genes are TRBV6-6 and TRBJ2-7; TRBD2 matches at 7 bases. CDR3 length equals 15 residues. CDR1 is MNHNY and CDR2 is SVGAGI in the germline V gene (reference sequence). With V trimmed by 4 bases and J by 6 bases, 12 bases remained unmatched. The CDR3 sequence: CASSLLGGEGGEQYV. In DNA, the CDR3 is TGTGCCAGCAGTTTACTCGGTGGGGAGGGAGGCGAGCAGTACGTC.

This clonotype was seen more than once but under ten times. The chain recombines TRBV10-3 with TRBJ1-4; no definite D call. V shed 2 bases and J shed 3 bases, with 10 bases lying between them. CDR3 length: 15 amino acids. Germline V CDR1 and CDR2: ENHRY, SYGVKD. The CDR3 DNA sequence: TGTGCCATCAGTGAGAGGCAGCCTGCTAATGAAAAACTGTTTTTT. Its protein product is CAISERQPANEKLFF.

This clonotype appeared many times. The V and J genes are TRBV27 and TRBJ2-1; no reliable D call. CDR1 is MNHEY and CDR2 is SMNVEV in the germline V gene (reference sequence). V lost 2 bases to trimming and J lost 0 bases, with 5 bases between them. The CDR3 length is 14 residues. The CDR3 loop is CASSLVSSYNEQFF. Here the CDR3 DNA reads TGTGCCAGCAGTTTAGTGAGCTCCTACAATGAGCAGTTCTTC.

The V call is TRBV7-6, the J call TRBJ2-5; D may be TRBD1 or TRBD2 (6 bases each). The germline CDR1 and CDR2 sequences are SGHVS and FNYEAQ. The CDR3 has 17 residues. V was clipped by 4 bases and J by 5 bases, with 23 bases between them. The CDR3 DNA reads TGTGCCAGCAGCTCCCAAATCCCGGGGGCCCCTCGGGAGACCCAGTACTTC. Translated: CASSSQIPGAPRETQYF.

The rearrangement links TRBV12-3 or TRBV12-4 to TRBJ1-2; possibly TRBD1 for D (6 bases). This CDR3 region has 15 residues. With 7 bases removed from V and 4 bases from J, the gap between germline ends came to 19 bases. This CDR3 is CASTSGAPGVYGYTF. The CDR3 region has the DNA TGTGCCAGCACTTCGGGGGCGCCCGGGGTCTATGGCTACACCTTC.

This chain links TRBV5-6 with TRBJ2-5, with D perhaps matching TRBD1 or TRBD2 (5 bases each). The V end lost 2 bases, the J end lost 5 bases, and 13 bases lay between the germline ends. The CDR3 has 14 residues. The germline V gene encodes CDR1 SGHDT and CDR2 YYEEEE. The DNA for the CDR3 is TGTGCCAGCAGCTTCGCTGGGGGTAAGGAGACCCAGTACTTC. It encodes CASSFAGGKETQYF.

This clonotype has just a few counts. The rearrangement uses TRBV20-1 and TRBJ2-7, with TRBD2 identical over 7 bases. Trimming took 5 bases from V and 4 from J; bases not matched to a gene: 8. The germline V gene encodes CDR1 DFQATT and CDR2 SNEGSKA (reference sequence). The CDR3 runs 13 residues. CDR3 sequence reads: CSAWGGVWYEQYF. The CDR3 region has the DNA TGCAGTGCTTGGGGGGGTGTTTGGTACGAGCAGTACTTC.

In this sample, this clonotype turned up once. Since a much larger clone is just one base distant, this may be a read error. The chain has TRBV7-2 and TRBJ1-4; D uncertain. CDR3 length: 14 amino acids. Germline V gives CDR1 SGHTA, CDR2 FQGNSA. The CDR3 reads CASNSGSTNENLFF. CDR3 DNA: TGTGCCAGTAACAGCGGCAGCACTAATGAAAATCTGTTTTTT.

This clonotype has a handful of counts. One end of the junction fails to match germline, which may point to a read error. The rearrangement uses TRBV7-6 and TRBJ2-1; TRBD1 matches 8 bases. From germline, CDR1 is SGHVS and CDR2 FNYEAQ. The CDR3 totals 15 residues. The CDR3 DNA is TGTGCTAGCAGCTTAGAGTCCGGGACAGGCAATGAGCAGTTCTTC. Amino acid sequence: CASSLESGTGNEQFF.

The chain joins TRBV4-1 to TRBJ2-2; perhaps TRBD1 as D (5 bases). This CDR3 spans 14 amino acids. V lost 0 bases and J lost 9, with 11 bases in between. The germline V gene has CDR1 MGHRA and CDR2 YSYEKL. CDR3 sequence: CASSQEAGPRELFF. CDR3 bases: TGCGCCAGCAGCCAAGAGGCAGGGCCGCGGGAGCTGTTTTTT.

This clonotype has only a few counts. This chain links TRBV11-2 with TRBJ2-3; D uncertain. V lost 4 bases and J 0 bases, leaving 14 bases between the germline ends. This CDR3 contains 16 residues. Per the germline V gene, CDR1 is SGHAT and CDR2 is FQNNGV. As DNA, the CDR3 is TGTGCCAGCAGCTCCCCCCAGGATCCTAGCACAGATACGCAGTATTTT. It codes for CASSSPQDPSTDTQYF.

This rearrangement joins TRBV12-3 or TRBV12-4 to TRBJ2-7, with a weak D call TRBD1 (5 bases). Trimming shortened V by 5 bases and J by 1 base, and 9 bases separated the two germline ends. This CDR3 contains 13 residues. The CDR3 region is CASSTRQSYEQYF. In DNA form, the CDR3 reads TGTGCCAGCAGTACCCGACAGTCCTACGAGCAGTACTTC.

Regarding this clonotype: A single base separates this from a much larger clone, so it may be a read error. The conserved final phenylalanine or tryptophan is absent from the CDR3, which likely points to a read error. This sequence joins TRBV7-9 and TRBJ2-7; the match to TRBD2 covers 7 bases. Germline V gives CDR1 SEHNR, CDR2 FQNEAQ (reference sequence). V gave up 4 bases and J gave up 2 bases; unmatched junction bases: 5. CDR3 length: 14 residues. The CDR3 DNA reads as TGTGCCAGCAGCTCACGGGACTATGCCTACGAGCAGTACTCC. Encoded protein: CASSSRDYAYEQYS.

The chain joins TRBV2 to TRBJ1-1; TRBD1 is a possible D gene (5 bases). This CDR3 has 15 amino acids. Germline V gene sequence: CDR1 SNHLY, CDR2 FYNNEI. Trimming took off 0 bases at V and 1 base at J, with 9 bases between the two ends. The CDR3, as DNA: TGTGCCAGCAGTGAAGCGGGGGGGGGGAACACTGAAGCTTTCTTT. Encoded protein: CASSEAGGGNTEAFF.

This clonotype showed up many times. The V gene is TRBV7-2, the J gene TRBJ2-3; TRBD1 agrees at 8 bases. J gave up 0 bases and V 5 bases, and 4 bases lay outside the gene matches. There are 15 residues in the CDR3. Germline V lookup: CDR1 SGHTA, CDR2 FQGNSA. CDR3 bases: TGTGCCAGCAGCACGACAGGGGCTAGCACAGATACGCAGTATTTT. It is translated as CASSTTGASTDTQYF.

This clonotype was observed a few times. The rearrangement joins TRBV19 to TRBJ1-1; 9 positions match TRBD1. This CDR3 comprises 13 residues. Germline values: CDR1 LNHDA, CDR2 SQIVND (reference sequence). The junction had 3 bases not matched to a gene; V was cut back by 6 bases and J by 4 bases. CDR3 protein: CASRQGASTEAFF. The DNA of the CDR3 is TGTGCCAGTAGACAGGGGGCGAGCACTGAAGCTTTCTTT. Combining the CDR3 with reference TRBV19 and TRBJ1-1 gives the whole variable domain DGGITQSPKYLFRKEGQNVTLSCEQNLNHDAMYWYRQDPGQGLRLIYYSQIVNDFQKGDIAEGYSVSREKKESFPLTVTSAQKNPTAFYLCASRQGASTEAFFGQGTRLTVV.

The genes are TRBV5-8 and TRBJ2-1, with TRBD1 matching over 7 bases. This CDR3 comprises 15 residues. Germline V gene data show CDR1 as SGHTS and CDR2 as YDEGEE. Trimming at V came to 7 bases and at J to 5 bases, leaving 12 bases not matched to a gene. DNA of the CDR3: TGTGCCAGCCTGGACGGGCAGGGGGATAACAATGAGCAGTTCTTC. Encoded protein: CASLDGQGDNNEQFF. Full variable domain (outside the CDR3, taken from reference TRBV5-8 and TRBJ2-1): EAGVTQSPTHLIKTRGQQATLRCSPISGHTSVYWYQQALGLGLQFLLWYDEGEERNRGNFPPRFSGRQFPNYSSELNVNALELEDSALYLCASLDGQGDNNEQFFGPGTRLTVL.

This clonotype was counted between two and nine times. The chain recombines TRBV5-1 with TRBJ2-7, with 13 bases lining up with TRBD2. Germline loops: CDR1 SGHRS, CDR2 YFSETQ. The CDR3 totals 15 residues. Unmatched junction bases numbered 6, after V lost 4 bases and J lost 5 bases. CDR3 in DNA: TGCGCCAGCAGCCCCCCGGGACTAGCGGGGAACGAGCAGTACTTC. It is translated as CASSPPGLAGNEQYF.

The chain uses TRBV27 and TRBJ2-2; D call uncertain. Germline-derived CDR1 and CDR2 are MNHEY and SMNVEV (reference sequence). Trimming cost V 6 bases and J 6 bases, with 11 bases left between them. This CDR3 is built from 13 residues. Here the CDR3 DNA reads TGTGCCAGCAGCGGTACGAGCGCCGGGGAGCTGTTTTTT. This codes for CASSGTSAGELFF.

About this clonotype itself: Compared with germline, one end of the junction differs, possibly owing to a read error. The gene calls are TRBV19 and TRBJ2-2; 8 nucleotides line up with TRBD2. The germline V gene has CDR1 LNHDA and CDR2 SQIVND (reference sequence). The CDR3 totals 14 residues. The CDR3, as DNA: TGTACCAGTAAGGCGGGGGGCGATACCGGGGAGCTGTTTTTT. Its translation is CTSKAGGDTGELFF.